The 13 T cell receptor beta chains given below trace back to one sample, sequenced in a study of blood T cell repertoires in COVID-19. This table comes from immunoSEQ multiplex PCR, and its TCRdb copy is limited to in-frame clones, with some not included. The table has about 230,000 clones, under 85% seen once. Sequenced: PBMCs or T cells enriched from blood (not recorded which). The receptor set was obtained from a man aged 60 to 75 who had recovered from COVID-19.

This chain joins TRBV6-5 and TRBJ2-7; 7 positions agree with TRBD1. The germline V gene encodes CDR1 MNHEY and CDR2 SVGAGI. CDR3 length equals 14 residues. After removal of 6 bases from V and 3 bases from J, the junction contained 8 bases not matched to a gene. CDR3 bases: TGTGCCAGCAGATCCGGGACAGTGGTCTACGAGCAGTACTTC. Protein sequence: CASRSGTVVYEQYF.

This chain uses TRBV27 with TRBJ2-6, with D unresolved. CDR1 and CDR2 (germline): MNHEY, SMNVEV (reference sequence). This CDR3 has 17 amino acids. The V gene lost 7 bases and the J gene lost 0 bases, with 16 bases spanning the gap. Written as DNA, the CDR3 is TGTGCCAGCACCCAGTTTCCGCAGGCCTCTGGGGCCAACGTCCTGACTTTC. The encoded protein is CASTQFPQASGANVLTF.

The chain uses TRBV25-1 and TRBJ1-6, with D unclear. V dropped 3 bases and J dropped 5 bases, with 17 bases sitting between them. This CDR3 region has 17 residues. Germline CDR1 MGHDK, CDR2 SYGVNS. CDR3 amino acids: CASSDVNQAFNNSPLHF. In DNA, the CDR3 is TGTGCCAGCAGTGATGTAAATCAGGCCTTTAATAATTCACCCCTCCACTTT.

The chain uses TRBV12-5 and TRBJ2-5, with 9 nucleotides matching TRBD2. J lost 1 base, V lost 0 bases, and 9 bases had no gene match. In germline, CDR1 is LGHNT, CDR2 FRNRAP. The CDR3 runs to 18 residues. This CDR3 reads CASGLVLGAGGTQETQYF. DNA of the CDR3: TGTGCTAGTGGTTTGGTACTAGGAGCGGGGGGCACCCAAGAGACCCAGTACTTC.

The CDR3 region has the DNA TGTGCCAGCAGCTTAAATCTGCAAGCGGCACAAGAGACCCAGTACTTC. Protein product: CASSLNLQAAQETQYF. The V gene is TRBV7-2, the J gene TRBJ2-5; a possible D gene is TRBD2 (5 bases). Deletions cut 2 bases from V and 2 bases from J, with 15 bases between. The CDR3 contains 16 residues. Germline CDR1 reads SGHTA; CDR2 reads FQGNSA.

The V gene is TRBV24-1, the J gene TRBJ2-5, with 10 positions matching TRBD1. Germline-derived CDR1 and CDR2 are KGHDR and SFDVKD. This CDR3 contains 15 residues. The ends lost 3 bases at V and 5 bases at J; junction bases unmatched: 5. The CDR3, as DNA: TGTGCCACCAGTGATATGACAGGGGGCCTGGAGACCCAGTACTTC. As protein: CATSDMTGGLETQYF.

This clone was seen more than once but under ten times. The chain carries TRBV7-2 and TRBJ1-2; 7 nucleotides agree with TRBD1. Germline V gene lookup returns CDR1 SGHTA and CDR2 FQGNSA. CDR3 length: 13 amino acids. The V and J ends lost 2 bases and 7 bases, in that order; junction bases with no gene match: 4. CDR3 amino acids: CASSLTAGGGYTF. The CDR3 DNA reads TGTGCCAGCAGCTTAACGGCAGGGGGTGGCTACACCTTC.

This chain joins TRBV5-1 and TRBJ2-2; 10 bases map to TRBD1. The CDR3 runs to 16 residues. V trimming: 5 bases; J trimming: 1 base; junction bases outside the gene matches: 5. Germline-derived CDR1 and CDR2 are SGHRS and YFSETQ. The CDR3 nucleotides read TGCGCCAGCAGTTACGGGACAGGGGTGAACACCGGGGAGCTGTTTTTT. It yields the protein CASSYGTGVNTGELFF.

The CDR3 spells CASSRDRVIHEQYF. In nucleotides, the CDR3 is TGTGCCAGCAGCCGGGACAGGGTAATCCACGAGCAGTACTTC. The chain carries TRBV2 and TRBJ2-7; TRBD1 matches 9 bases. V dropped 6 bases and J dropped 5; count of bases not matched to a gene: 8. This CDR3 is built from 14 residues. Per the germline V gene, CDR1 is SNHLY and CDR2 is FYNNEI.

The sample holds a few counts of this clone. This chain joins TRBV5-1 and TRBJ1-3, with D hard to call. The V end lost 4 bases, the J end lost 4 bases, and 15 bases lay between the germline ends. The CDR3 runs to 15 residues. Germline V CDR1 and CDR2: SGHRS, YFSETQ. The CDR3: CASSPAGRSGNTIYF. The CDR3, as DNA: TGCGCCAGCAGCCCAGCTGGGAGGTCCGGAAACACCATATATTTT. The whole variable domain, filled in from reference TRBV5-1 and TRBJ1-3, reads KAGVTQTPRYLIKTRGQQVTLSCSPISGHRSVSWYQQTPGQGLQFLFEYFSETQRNKGNFPGRFSGRQFSNSRSEMNVSTLELGDSALYLCASSPAGRSGNTIYFGEGSWLTVV.

This sequence joins TRBV4-2 and TRBJ1-2, with TRBD1 matching over 10 bases. Germline CDR1 and CDR2: LGHNA and YNFKEQ. With 6 bases clipped from V and 2 bases from J, the junction kept 6 bases outside the gene matches. The CDR3 contains 15 residues. Here the CDR3 DNA reads TGTGCCAGCAGAACCCCGGGACAGGGGAACTATGGCTACACCTTC. Protein: CASRTPGQGNYGYTF.

The genes are TRBV6-2 or TRBV6-3 and TRBJ1-2; D gene ambiguous. The V and J ends lost 0 bases and 5 bases respectively, with 13 bases between them. The CDR3 sequence is 15 residues long. The germline V gene has CDR1 MNHEY and CDR2 SVGEGT. Written as DNA, the CDR3 is TGTGCCAGCAGTTACTCGCAGAGGTCCTGGTATGGCTACACCTTC. This gives the protein CASSYSQRSWYGYTF.

The genes are TRBV7-8 and TRBJ1-6, with D possibly TRBD1 on 6 matching bases. The CDR3 is 16 amino acids. The V gene's germline CDR1 is SGHVS and CDR2 FQNEAQ. V was cut by 0 bases and J by 6 bases, with 12 bases left in between. The CDR3 loop is CASSLATGSSNSPLHF. The DNA for the CDR3 is TGTGCCAGCAGCTTAGCGACAGGTTCGAGTAATTCACCCCTCCACTTT.